This TCR beta chain was captured by sequencing in a study of T cell responses to AZD1222 COVID-19 vaccine. Whole-study findings and limits: Epitopes outside B.1.351 and B.1.1.7 mutated regions reportedly drew nearly half of spike TCRs.

V shed 3 bases, J shed 5 bases, and the junction held 4 bases outside the gene matches. The CDR3 is 14 residues long. Germline lookup yields CDR1 LNHDA and CDR2 SQIVND (reference sequence). Using immunoSEQ multiplex PCR, the repertoire was profiled, and TCRdb retains in-frame clones only, with some absent. The sample gives 85,000 to 100,000 clones, about 88% of which show up once; 5% is in the top ten. This clone was seen just once. Its antigen is still unknown. The clonotype originates from an adult who received the AZD1222 COVID-19 vaccine. The chain combines TRBV19 with TRBJ2-1; 7 positions match TRBD1. Sequencing used peripheral blood, obtained 28 days after the second AZD1222 dose. CDR3 sequence: CASSILGTDNEQFF. In DNA form, the CDR3 reads TGTGCCAGTAGTATCCTAGGGACAGACAATGAGCAGTTCTTC.